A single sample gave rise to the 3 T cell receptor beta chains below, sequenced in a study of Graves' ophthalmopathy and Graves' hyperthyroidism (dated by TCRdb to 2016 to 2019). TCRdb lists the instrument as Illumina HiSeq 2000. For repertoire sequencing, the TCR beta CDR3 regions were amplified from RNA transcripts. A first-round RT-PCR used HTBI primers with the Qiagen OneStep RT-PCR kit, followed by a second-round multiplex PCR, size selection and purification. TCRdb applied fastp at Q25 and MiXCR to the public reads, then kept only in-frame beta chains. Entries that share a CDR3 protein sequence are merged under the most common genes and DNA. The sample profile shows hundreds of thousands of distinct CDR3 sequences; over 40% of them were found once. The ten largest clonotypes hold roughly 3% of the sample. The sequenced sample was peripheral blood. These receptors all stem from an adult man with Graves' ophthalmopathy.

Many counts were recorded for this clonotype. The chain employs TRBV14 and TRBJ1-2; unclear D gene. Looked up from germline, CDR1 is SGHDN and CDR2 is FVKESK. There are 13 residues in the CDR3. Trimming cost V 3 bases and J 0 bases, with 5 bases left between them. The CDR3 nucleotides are TGTGCCAGCAGCCAGGATACTAACTATGGCTACACCTTC. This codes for CASSQDTNYGYTF.

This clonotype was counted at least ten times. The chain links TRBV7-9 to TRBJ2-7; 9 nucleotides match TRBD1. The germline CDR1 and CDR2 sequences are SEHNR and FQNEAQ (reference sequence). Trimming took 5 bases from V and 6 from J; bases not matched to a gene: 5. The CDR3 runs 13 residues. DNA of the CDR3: TGTGCCAGCAGCGGGCGGGACAGGGCCGAGCAGTACTTC. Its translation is CASSGRDRAEQYF.

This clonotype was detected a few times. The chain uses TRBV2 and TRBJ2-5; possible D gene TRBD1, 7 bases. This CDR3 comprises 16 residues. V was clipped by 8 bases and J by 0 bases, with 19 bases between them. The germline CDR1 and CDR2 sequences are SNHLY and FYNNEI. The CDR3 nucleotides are TGTGCCAGCGAAGAATTCAGGGGGGCGAACCAAGAGACCCAGTACTTC. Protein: CASEEFRGANQETQYF. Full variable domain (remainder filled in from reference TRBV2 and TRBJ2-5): EPEVTQTPSHQVTQMGQEVILRCVPISNHLYFYWYRQILGQKVEFLVSFYNNEISEKSEIFDDQFSVERPDGSNFTLKIRSTKLEDSAMYFCASEEFRGANQETQYFGPGTRLLVL.